One and the same sample provided the 12 T cell receptor beta chains below, sequenced in a study of CXCR3-negative and CXCR3-positive naive CD8 T cells. Study-level points and caveats: CXCR3-positive naive cells carried more hydrophobic TRB CDR3s than CXCR3-negative naive cells did.

With UMI labels, 5' RACE was used to prepare the TRB cDNA libraries. TCRdb reanalyzed the 5' RACE reads, giving one entry per CDR3 protein sequence and no DNA. This table lists 150,000 to 160,000 distinct CDR3 sequences. The antigens of these receptors remain unknown. Sequencing was performed on naive CXCR3+ CD8+ T cells from blood. Regarding subset: CD45RO-CCR7+CD27+CD95- naive CD8+ T cells expressing CXCR3 (TNR3+). These receptors were obtained from a human donor in good health. Some clones in this sample may be carry-over from other donors' samples.

The V call is TRBV4-1, the J call TRBJ2-1; absent DNA, TCRdb's TRBD2 call cannot be checked. Germline V gene lookup returns CDR1 MGHRA and CDR2 YSYEKL. This CDR3 has 15 amino acids. This CDR3 is CASSPTSGRGNEQFF.

This chain uses TRBV5-5 with TRBJ1-5. The CDR3 covers 17 residues. Germline CDR1 and CDR2: SGHKS and YYEKEE (reference sequence). The CDR3 region is CASSLDDVSYSNQPQHF. The variable domain in full, with the rest retrieved from reference TRBV5-5 and TRBJ1-5, is DAGVTQSPTHLIKTRGQQVTLRCSPISGHKSVSWYQQVLGQGPQFIFQYYEKEERGRGNFPDRFSARQFPNYSSELNVNALLLGDSALYLCASSLDDVSYSNQPQHFGDGTRLSIL.

V and J are TRBV7-9 and TRBJ2-5; TCRdb's assignment of TRBD2 cannot be checked, as there is no DNA. Germline CDR1 is SEHNR and CDR2 is FQNEAQ (reference sequence). CDR3 length equals 16 residues. The CDR3 protein is CASSPLVIAGQETQYF.

This chain's CDR3 is CASTLGSGGVKNIQYF. This chain links TRBV6-6 with TRBJ2-4; TCRdb names TRBD2, which stays unverified in the absence of DNA. This CDR3 is built from 16 residues. Germline V gene lookup returns CDR1 MNHNY and CDR2 SVGAGI (reference sequence).

The chain uses TRBV5-5 and TRBJ1-6. The CDR3 totals 15 residues. Per the germline V gene, CDR1 is SGHKS and CDR2 is YYEKEE (reference sequence). The CDR3 loop is CASSSWTAYNSPLHF.

The J gene is TRBJ1-6, the V gene TRBV20-1; lacking DNA, the TRBD1 call made by TCRdb goes unchecked. The germline gives CDR1 DFQATT, CDR2 SNEGSKA (reference sequence). The CDR3 is 15 amino acids. The CDR3 reads CSARVRDGPYSPLHF.

The chain recombines TRBV11-1 with TRBJ1-2. This CDR3 is 14 amino acids long. Per germline, CDR1 SGHAT and CDR2 FQDESV (reference sequence). The CDR3 reads CASSLDAENYGYTF. The full variable domain, with the rest looked up from reference TRBV11-1 and TRBJ1-2, is EAEVAQSPRYKITEKSQAVAFWCDPISGHATLYWYRQILGQGPELLVQFQDESVVDDSQLPKDRFSAERLKGVDSTLKIQPAELGDSAMYLCASSLDAENYGYTFGSGTRLTVV.

The CDR3 loop reads CASSFDVTYGYTF. The chain links TRBV7-9 to TRBJ1-2. The length of the CDR3 is 13 residues. Germline-derived CDR1 and CDR2 are SEHNR and FQNEAQ (reference sequence). Complete variable domain (other parts from reference TRBV7-9 and TRBJ1-2): DTGVSQNPRHKITKRGQNVTFRCDPISEHNRLYWYRQTLGQGPEFLTYFQNEAQLEKSRLLSDRFSAERPKGSFSTLEIQRTEQGDSAMYLCASSFDVTYGYTFGSGTRLTVV.

The chain couples TRBV7-9 to TRBJ1-1; TCRdb indicates TRBD1, and absent DNA this call remains unverified. CDR3 size: 12 residues. CDR1 is SEHNR and CDR2 is FQNEAQ in the germline V gene (reference sequence). The CDR3 is CASSKQGVEAFF.

V and J are TRBV20-1 and TRBJ2-1; the D call of TRBD2 rests on TCRdb alone, since no DNA is present to check it. Germline assignment: CDR1 DFQATT and CDR2 SNEGSKA (reference sequence). The CDR3 has 14 residues. This CDR3 is CSALRSGGATEQFF.

This chain joins TRBV28 and TRBJ1-2. CDR1 is MDHEN, CDR2 SYDVKM, per germline. CDR3 length equals 13 residues. Here the CDR3 reads CASRISTDYGYTF.

The J gene is TRBJ1-6, the V gene TRBV20-1; the TCRdb call, TRBD1, lacks DNA for checking. The CDR3 contains 13 residues. Germline lookup yields CDR1 DFQATT and CDR2 SNEGSKA (reference sequence). The CDR3 protein is CSAPGQGLSPLHF.